A single sample gave rise to the 11 T cell receptor beta chains below, sequenced in a study of blood T cells in healthy people across ages. The use of a sample-barcoded 5' primer and a J-beta primer mix characterized a second PCR of about 7 to 12 cycles. Each CDR3 protein is one row after TCRdb ran MiXCR on the 5' RACE reads. Among approximately 830,000 distinct CDR3 sequences, approximately 67% were seen once, and the ten largest hold around a quarter. Input material: blood. Receptor source: a man aged 25 to 45 in good health.

This sequence joins TRBV28 and TRBJ1-5; D is uncertain. Germline V gene sequence: CDR1 MDHEN, CDR2 SYDVKM. The CDR3 totals 16 residues. Between the trimmed V and J ends, which lost 5 bases and 1 base, there was a span of 15 bases. The CDR3 is CASSPDVQWSNQPQHF. CDR3 in DNA: TGTGCCAGCAGTCCTGACGTTCAATGGAGCAATCAGCCCCAGCATTTT. The whole variable domain, filled in from reference TRBV28 and TRBJ1-5, reads DVKVTQSSRYLVKRTGEKVFLECVQDMDHENMFWYRQDPGLGLRLIYFSYDVKMKEKGDIPEGYSVSREKKERFSLILESASTNQTSMYLCASSPDVQWSNQPQHFGDGTRLSIL.

This clonotype was observed a single time. The chain is built from TRBV29-1 and TRBJ2-3; possibly TRBD1 or TRBD2 for D (5 bases each). The CDR3 sequence is 14 residues long. V shed 2 bases and J shed 2 bases, with 11 bases lying between them. Germline CDR1 is SQVTM and CDR2 is ANQGSEA. The CDR3 sequence is CSVERGRTTDTQYF. CDR3 sequence (DNA): TGCAGCGTTGAAAGGGGACGGACCACAGATACGCAGTATTTT.

This clonotype occurred a few times. The V and J genes are TRBV10-3 and TRBJ1-5; 7 positions match TRBD1. Germline CDR1 is ENHRY and CDR2 is SYGVKD. The CDR3 extends over 15 amino acids. Trimming took 0 bases from V and 6 from J; bases not matched to a gene: 5. The CDR3 is CAISESRGHGQPQHF. CDR3 sequence (DNA): TGTGCCATCAGTGAGTCAAGGGGGCATGGTCAGCCCCAGCATTTT.

V is TRBV12-3 or TRBV12-4 and J is TRBJ2-3; D is possibly TRBD2 (6 bases). The CDR3 extends over 15 amino acids. V lost 4 bases and J lost 2, with 13 bases in between. The CDR3 loop reads CASSWRGRDTDTQYF. The CDR3 DNA reads TGTGCCAGCAGTTGGAGGGGTAGGGACACAGATACGCAGTATTTT.

This clonotype showed up many times. V is TRBV11-2 and J is TRBJ2-1, with 11 bases matching TRBD1. The CDR3 runs 15 residues. Germline lookup yields CDR1 SGHAT and CDR2 FQNNGV. With V trimmed by 6 bases and J by 3 bases, 4 bases remained unmatched. CDR3 coding DNA: TGTGCCAGCAGTACCGGGACAGGGGGCTACAATGAGCAGTTCTTC. This translates into CASSTGTGGYNEQFF.

The chain couples TRBV28 to TRBJ2-7, with D maybe TRBD1 (5 bases). There are 14 residues in the CDR3. Germline CDR1 is MDHEN and CDR2 is SYDVKM. The V end was cut by 2 bases, the J end by 0 bases, with 8 bases between. Here the CDR3 DNA reads TGTGCCAGCAGTTTAAAAGGGGACTCCTACGAGCAGTACTTC. It specifies CASSLKGDSYEQYF. Supplemented by reference TRBV28 and TRBJ2-7, the full variable domain reads DVKVTQSSRYLVKRTGEKVFLECVQDMDHENMFWYRQDPGLGLRLIYFSYDVKMKEKGDIPEGYSVSREKKERFSLILESASTNQTSMYLCASSLKGDSYEQYFGPGTRLTVT.

The V call is TRBV11-2, the J call TRBJ2-1; perhaps TRBD2 as D (5 bases). There are 14 residues in the CDR3. The V and J ends lost 5 bases and 8 bases respectively, with 16 bases between them. The germline gives CDR1 SGHAT, CDR2 FQNNGV. CDR3 in DNA: TGTGCCAGCAGCAGATGGACGGGGTTCGATGAGCAGTTCTTC. It is translated as CASSRWTGFDEQFF.

The V call is TRBV3-1, the J call TRBJ2-1; a weak D match, TRBD1 (6 bases). Germline V CDR1 and CDR2: LGHDT, YNNKEL (reference sequence). The length of the CDR3 is 14 residues. Trimming left V 4 bases short and J 5 bases short, with 12 bases between. The CDR3 region has the DNA TGTGCCAGCAGCCCCCGGAACAGGGACAATGAGCAGTTCTTC. As protein: CASSPRNRDNEQFF.

The chain is built from TRBV20-1 and TRBJ2-5, with TRBD2 matching over 7 bases. Germline V CDR1 and CDR2: DFQATT, SNEGSKA (reference sequence). The CDR3 spans 13 residues. V gave up 5 bases and J gave up 4 bases; unmatched junction bases: 7. CDR3 protein: CSARSGARETQYF. The CDR3 DNA is TGCAGTGCTCGGAGCGGGGCGCGAGAGACCCAGTACTTC.

V and J are TRBV20-1 and TRBJ2-1, with 9 bases that match TRBD1. Germline trimming cut 3 bases from V and 4 bases from J; bases unmatched to any gene: 4. Germline assignment: CDR1 DFQATT and CDR2 SNEGSKA (reference sequence). The CDR3 is 14 residues long. CDR3 sequence (DNA): TGCAGTGCTAGTGGGGACAGGGATTACAATGAGCAGTTCTTC. Translated, it gives CSASGDRDYNEQFF.

This chain links TRBV23-1 with TRBJ1-5; TRBD1 matches 12 bases. TRBV23-1 is recorded as an ORF, its role being uncertain. The trim removed 3 bases at V and 9 bases at J, leaving 12 bases unmatched. The CDR3 has 17 amino acids. The CDR3 reads CASSHGGTGGAAWPQHF. The CDR3 bases are TGCGCCAGCAGTCATGGAGGGACAGGGGGCGCTGCGTGGCCCCAGCATTTT.